This T cell receptor beta chain was recorded in a study of shared clonotypes between healthy human individuals. Study information: CD8 memory received one plate per donor, CD8 naive two, CD4 memory three and CD4 naive three.

The length of the CDR3 is 14 residues. Between the trimmed V and J ends, which lost 6 bases and 1 base, there was a span of 12 bases. Germline-derived CDR1 and CDR2 are MGHDK and SYGVNS. TCRdb's table, derived via immunoSEQ multiplex PCR, lists solely in-frame clones and lacks some. The sample yields 2 million to 2.5 million clones, roughly 93% seen once. Sequenced input: naive CD4+ T cells from PBMCs. Described subset: CD45RA+ positively selected. The clonotype originates from a man between 18 and 29 years old in good health. Some clones in this sample may be carry-over from other donors' samples. This rearrangement joins TRBV25-1 to TRBJ1-1; perhaps TRBD1 as D (5 bases). The CDR3 protein is CASSPLDTNTEAFF. The CDR3 coding sequence is TGTGCCAGCAGCCCTCTGGACACGAACACTGAAGCTTTCTTT.